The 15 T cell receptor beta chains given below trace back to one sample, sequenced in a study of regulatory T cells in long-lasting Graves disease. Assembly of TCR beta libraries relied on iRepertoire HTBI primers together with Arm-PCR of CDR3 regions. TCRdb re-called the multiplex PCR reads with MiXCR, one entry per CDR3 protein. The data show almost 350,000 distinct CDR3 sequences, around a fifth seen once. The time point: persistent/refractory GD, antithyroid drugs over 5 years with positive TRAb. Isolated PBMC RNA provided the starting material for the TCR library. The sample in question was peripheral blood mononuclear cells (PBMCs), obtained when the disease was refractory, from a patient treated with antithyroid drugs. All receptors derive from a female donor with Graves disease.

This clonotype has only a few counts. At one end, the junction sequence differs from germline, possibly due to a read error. CDR3 sequence reads: CASSELARSVQW. The CDR3 coding sequence is TGTGCCAGCAGTGAACTAGCGAGGTCGGTCCAATGG. The V call is TRBV2, the J call TRBJ2-1, with D tentatively TRBD2 (6 bases). Germline V lookup: CDR1 SNHLY, CDR2 FYNNEI. The CDR3 has 12 residues.

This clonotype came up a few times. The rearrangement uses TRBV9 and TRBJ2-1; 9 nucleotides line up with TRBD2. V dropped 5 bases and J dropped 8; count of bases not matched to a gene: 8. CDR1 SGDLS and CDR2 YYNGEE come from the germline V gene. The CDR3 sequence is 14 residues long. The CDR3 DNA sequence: TGTGCCAGCAGTAGCGGGGGACGGATTGATGAGCAGTTCTTC. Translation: CASSSGGRIDEQFF.

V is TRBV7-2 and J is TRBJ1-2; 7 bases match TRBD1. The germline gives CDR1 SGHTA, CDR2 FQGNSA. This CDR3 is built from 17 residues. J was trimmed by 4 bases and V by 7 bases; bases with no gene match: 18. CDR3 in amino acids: CASTPGRAGGSSYGYTF. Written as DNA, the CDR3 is TGTGCCAGCACCCCAGGGAGGGCAGGGGGGAGTAGCTATGGCTACACCTTC.

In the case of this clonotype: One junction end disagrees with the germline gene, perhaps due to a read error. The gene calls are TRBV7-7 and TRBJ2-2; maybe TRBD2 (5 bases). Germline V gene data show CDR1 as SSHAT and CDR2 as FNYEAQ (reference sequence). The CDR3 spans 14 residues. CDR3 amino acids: CASSRGGSTGELFF. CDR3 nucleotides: TGTGCTAGCAGCCGGGGTGGGAGTACCGGGGAGCTGTTTTTT.

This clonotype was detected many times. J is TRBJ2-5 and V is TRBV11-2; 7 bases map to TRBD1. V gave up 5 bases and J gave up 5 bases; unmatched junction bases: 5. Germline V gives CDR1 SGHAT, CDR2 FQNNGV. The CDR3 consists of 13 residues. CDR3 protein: CASSKQGFETQYF. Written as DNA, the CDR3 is TGTGCCAGCAGCAAACAGGGGTTCGAGACCCAGTACTTC.

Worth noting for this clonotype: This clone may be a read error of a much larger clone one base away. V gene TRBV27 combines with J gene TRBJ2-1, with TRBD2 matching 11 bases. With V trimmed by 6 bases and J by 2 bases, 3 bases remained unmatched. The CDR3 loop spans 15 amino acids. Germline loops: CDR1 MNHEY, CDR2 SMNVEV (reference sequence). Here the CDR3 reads CASRLAGGPYNEQFF. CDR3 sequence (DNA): TGTGCCAGCAGATTAGCGGGAGGGCCCTACAATGAGCAGTTCTTC.

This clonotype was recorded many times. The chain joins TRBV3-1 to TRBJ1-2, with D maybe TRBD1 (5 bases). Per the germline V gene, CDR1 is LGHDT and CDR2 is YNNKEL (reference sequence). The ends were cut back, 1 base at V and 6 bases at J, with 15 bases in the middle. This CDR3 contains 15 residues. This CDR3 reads CASSQVGSRENGYTF. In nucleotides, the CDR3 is TGTGCCAGCAGCCAAGTTGGATCCAGGGAGAATGGCTACACCTTC.

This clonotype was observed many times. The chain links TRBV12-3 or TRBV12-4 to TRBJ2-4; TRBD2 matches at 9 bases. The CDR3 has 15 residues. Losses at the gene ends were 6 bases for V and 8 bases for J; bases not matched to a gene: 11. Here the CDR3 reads CASSPRGASGDIQYF. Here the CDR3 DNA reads TGTGCCAGCAGCCCACGGGGGGCTAGCGGGGACATTCAGTACTTC.

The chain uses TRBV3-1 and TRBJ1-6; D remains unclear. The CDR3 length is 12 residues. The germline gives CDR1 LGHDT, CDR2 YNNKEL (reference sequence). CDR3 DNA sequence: TGTGGAAGCGGTTCCTTGAGGGCACCCCTCCACTTT. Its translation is CGSGSLRAPLHF.

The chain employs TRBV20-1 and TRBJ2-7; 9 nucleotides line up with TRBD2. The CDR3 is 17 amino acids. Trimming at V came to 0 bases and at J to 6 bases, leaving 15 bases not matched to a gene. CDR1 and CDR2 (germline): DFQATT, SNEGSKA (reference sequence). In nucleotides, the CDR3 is TGCAGTGCTAGAGATGTTATAGCGGGAGTAAGTCGGGGCGAGCAGTACTTC. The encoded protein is CSARDVIAGVSRGEQYF.

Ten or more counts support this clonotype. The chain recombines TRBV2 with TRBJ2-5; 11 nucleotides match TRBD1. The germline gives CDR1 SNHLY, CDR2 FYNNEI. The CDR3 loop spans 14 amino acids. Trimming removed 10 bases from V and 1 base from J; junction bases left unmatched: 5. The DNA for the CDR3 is TGTGCCACTTCGGACAGGGGGCTCCAAGAGACCCAGTACTTC. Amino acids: CATSDRGLQETQYF.

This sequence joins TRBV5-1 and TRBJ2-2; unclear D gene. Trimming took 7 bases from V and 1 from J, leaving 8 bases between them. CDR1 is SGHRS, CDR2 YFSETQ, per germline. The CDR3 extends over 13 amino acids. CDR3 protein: CASGILNTGELFF. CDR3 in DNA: TGCGCCAGCGGGATCCTGAACACCGGGGAGCTGTTTTTT.

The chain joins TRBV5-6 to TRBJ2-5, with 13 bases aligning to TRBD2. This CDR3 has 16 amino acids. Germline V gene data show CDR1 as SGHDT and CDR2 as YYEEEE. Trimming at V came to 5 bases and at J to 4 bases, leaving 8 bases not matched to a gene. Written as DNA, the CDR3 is TGTGCCAGCAGGCGACTAGCGGGGGGCCCGCCAGAGACCCAGTACTTC. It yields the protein CASRRLAGGPPETQYF.

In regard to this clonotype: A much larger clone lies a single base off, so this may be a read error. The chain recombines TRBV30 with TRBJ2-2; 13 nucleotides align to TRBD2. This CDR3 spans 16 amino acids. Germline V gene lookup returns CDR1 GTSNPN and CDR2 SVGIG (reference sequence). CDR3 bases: TGTGCCTGGAGTGAGGGACTAGCGGGATTGACCGGGGAGCTGCTTTTT. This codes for CAWSEGLAGLTGELLF.

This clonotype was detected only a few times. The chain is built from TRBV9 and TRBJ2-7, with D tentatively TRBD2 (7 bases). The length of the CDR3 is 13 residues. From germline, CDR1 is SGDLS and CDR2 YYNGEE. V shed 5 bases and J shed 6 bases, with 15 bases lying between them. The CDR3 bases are TGTGCCAGCAGTAGAGAGGGAGGGGGCGAGCAGTACTTC. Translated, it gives CASSREGGGEQYF.